Sequencing of this T cell receptor (beta chain) was carried out in a study of cytomegalovirus exposure and HLA in healthy donors. Study in general: There were tens of millions of unique TCRs (from HLA-typed donors) in an early data release. Study-wide findings and caveats: Later genetic work tied a missense DCLRE1C variant to beta-chain V and J trimming. The study assumed roughly uniform donor sequencing depth for presence/absence analyses.

As to this clone: Its antigen is undetermined.

This CDR3 is built from 16 residues. Deletions cut 5 bases from V and 2 bases from J, with 17 bases between. The germline gives CDR1 SGHTA, CDR2 FQGTGA. In the PCR, 60 Vbeta and 13 Jbeta primers were used. Method: immunoSEQ multiplex PCR; TCRdb's copy keeps in-frame clones and lacks some. The sample yields approximately 220,000 clones, about 82% seen once. This TCR came from a man aged 25-45 years in good health and CMV-seronegative. The chain couples TRBV7-3 to TRBJ2-3; D is possibly TRBD2 (6 bases). The specimen sequenced was PBMCs. CDR3 sequence reads: CASSPFGGANTDTQYF. For the CDR3, the DNA is TGTGCCAGCAGCCCCTTTGGCGGGGCGAACACAGATACGCAGTATTTT.